This TCR beta chain was profiled in a study of OX40 agonist ivuxolimab in advanced cancers. Measured with immunoSEQ multiplex PCR; TCRdb has only the in-frame clones, and not every one. Found here are over 100,000 clones, 85% to 95% of them singletons; the top ten hold more than 1%. This CDR3 contains 13 residues. Germline V gene sequence: CDR1 MNHNY, CDR2 SVGAGI (reference sequence). The V segment lost 6 bases and the J segment 3 bases; nucleotides outside the gene matches: 3. This rearrangement joins TRBV6-6 to TRBJ1-1, with TRBD1 matching over 8 bases. This TCR derives from an adult with an advanced solid tumor such as melanoma, head and neck, liver or kidney cancer. The sequences come from CD4+ or CD8+ T cells sorted from blood, collected in a trial of the OX40 agonist ivuxolimab. The CDR3 sequence: CASRRQGYTEAFF. DNA of the CDR3: TGTGCCAGCAGGCGACAGGGGTACACTGAAGCTTTCTTT.